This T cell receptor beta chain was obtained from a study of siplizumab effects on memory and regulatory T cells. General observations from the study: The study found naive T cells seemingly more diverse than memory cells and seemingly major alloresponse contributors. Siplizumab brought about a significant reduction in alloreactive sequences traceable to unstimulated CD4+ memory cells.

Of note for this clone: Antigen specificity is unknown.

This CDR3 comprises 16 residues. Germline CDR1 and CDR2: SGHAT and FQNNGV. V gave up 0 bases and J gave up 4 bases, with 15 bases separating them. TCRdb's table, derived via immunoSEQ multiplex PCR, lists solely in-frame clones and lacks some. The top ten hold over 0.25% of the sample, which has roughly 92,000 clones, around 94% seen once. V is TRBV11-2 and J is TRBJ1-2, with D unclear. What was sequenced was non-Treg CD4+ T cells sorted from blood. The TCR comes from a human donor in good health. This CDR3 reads CASSLDPNGLRYGYTF. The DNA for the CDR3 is TGTGCCAGCAGCTTAGATCCGAACGGGTTACGCTATGGCTACACCTTC.